This T cell receptor (beta chain) is from a study of CD8+CD57+ T cells in acquired aplastic anemia. Study-wide context: The study obtained an average of around 2.9 ug of DNA from sorted CD4+ and CD8+ cells.

Those patients picked for sequencing had displayed CD8+CD57+ cell expansion on flow cytometry. Whole-study results and caveats: There were 25 to 30 CD8+ CDR3 sequences that occurred in both patients and controls.

On this clonotype: The antigen is not known.

TCR beta VDJ combinations and CDR3 sequences were profiled from genomic DNA. Each CDR3 protein gets one entry after TCRdb re-called the reads with MiXCR. This sample has about 180,000 distinct CDR3 sequences, with approximately 48% found just once. Sequencing used sorted CD4+, CD8+, or CD8+CD57+ T cells (not recorded which) from PBMCs. This TCR was sampled from a human donor with aplastic anemia.

CDR3 loop: CSASGLVNSYEQYF. The DNA for the CDR3 is TGCAGTGCTAGTGGTTTAGTGAACTCCTACGAGCAGTACTTC. The chain links TRBV20-1 to TRBJ2-7; D is undetermined. Germline loops: CDR1 DFQATT, CDR2 SNEGSKA (reference sequence). This CDR3 comprises 14 residues. The V end lost 3 bases, the J end lost 0 bases, and 12 bases lay between the germline ends.